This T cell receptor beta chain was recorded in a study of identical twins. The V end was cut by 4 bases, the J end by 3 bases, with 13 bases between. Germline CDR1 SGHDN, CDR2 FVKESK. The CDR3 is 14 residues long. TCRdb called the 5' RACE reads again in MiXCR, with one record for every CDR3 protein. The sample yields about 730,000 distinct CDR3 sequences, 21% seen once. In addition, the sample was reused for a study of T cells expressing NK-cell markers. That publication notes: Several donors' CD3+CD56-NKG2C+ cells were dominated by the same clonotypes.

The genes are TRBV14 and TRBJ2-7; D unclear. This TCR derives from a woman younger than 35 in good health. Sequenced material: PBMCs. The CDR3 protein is CASSPITEVYEQYF. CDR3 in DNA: TGTGCCAGCAGCCCGATAACAGAGGTCTACGAGCAGTACTTC.